This passage covers 9 T cell receptor beta chains from one sample sequenced in a study of patients and donors after allogeneic stem cell transplantation (dated by TCRdb to about 2020). Libraries were constructed by RT-PCR. These reads were obtained on a NextSeq 550. Starting from the raw public reads, TCRdb applied fastp trimming at Q25, assembled clones with MiXCR and retained in-frame beta chains. Each CDR3 protein appears once, grouped with its most common genes and DNA. Here the sample has hundreds of thousands of distinct CDR3 sequences; over 12% occur a single time. Jointly, the top ten make up roughly 11% of the sample. The sequenced material came from blood, either unsorted or a sorted T cell fraction (not recorded which). These receptors originate from a human donor who was either an allogeneic HSCT recipient or a stem cell or donor lymphocyte infusion donor (not recorded which). It is not recorded whose cells these are; they may come from a transplant donor.

The chain uses TRBV20-1 and TRBJ2-2; TRBD1 or TRBD2 may be the D gene (5 bases each). CDR3 length equals 14 residues. Per the germline V gene, CDR1 is DFQATT and CDR2 is SNEGSKA (reference sequence). The germline V and J ends were trimmed by 6 bases and 3 bases, with 14 bases remaining between them. The CDR3 region has the DNA TGCAGTGCAACCCGGGACCCTGACACCGGGGAGCTGTTTTTT. Its protein is CSATRDPDTGELFF.

The rearrangement joins TRBV19 to TRBJ1-1; a possible D gene is TRBD1 (6 bases). Between the trimmed V and J ends, which lost 3 bases and 5 bases, there was a span of 22 bases. CDR3 size: 17 residues. Germline CDR1 reads LNHDA; CDR2 reads SQIVND (reference sequence). The CDR3 reads CASSILGRTGWGTEAFF. The CDR3 coding sequence is TGTGCCAGTAGTATTTTGGGACGTACAGGGTGGGGTACTGAAGCTTTCTTT.

This chain joins TRBV7-6 and TRBJ2-7, with 8 bases fitting TRBD1. Per germline, CDR1 SGHVS and CDR2 FNYEAQ. This CDR3 has 14 residues. With 5 bases clipped from V and 3 bases from J, the junction kept 6 bases outside the gene matches. In DNA form, the CDR3 reads TGTGCCAGCAGCCTAGGGGGGACAGGCTACGAGCAGTACTTC. Translating gives CASSLGGTGYEQYF. The whole variable domain, remainder taken from reference TRBV7-6 and TRBJ2-7, is GAGVSQSPRYKVTKRGQDVALRCDPISGHVSLYWYRQALGQGPEFLTYFNYEAQQDKSGLPNDRFSAERPEGSISTLTIQRTEQRDSAMYRCASSLGGTGYEQYFGPGTRLTVT.

This sequence joins TRBV28 and TRBJ2-3, with TRBD2 as a possible D gene (6 bases). This CDR3 has 13 amino acids. The germline V gene encodes CDR1 MDHEN and CDR2 SYDVKM. V lost 8 bases and J lost 3, with 12 bases in between. The CDR3 spells CASGAGRTDTQYF. The CDR3 DNA follows: TGTGCCAGCGGGGCGGGGAGGACAGATACGCAGTATTTT.

This clonotype appeared many times. CDR3 in DNA: TGTGCCAGCAGTTACGACTCCGTGGAGTTCTTC. Translating it yields CASSYDSVEFF. The chain couples TRBV12-3 or TRBV12-4 to TRBJ2-1; D gene unclear. Trimming took off 4 bases at V and 14 bases at J, with 12 bases between the two ends. There are 11 residues in the CDR3.

This clonotype appeared a few times. V is TRBV7-8 and J is TRBJ1-5; possible D gene TRBD1, 5 bases. The germline gives CDR1 SGHVS, CDR2 FQNEAQ. V was cut by 5 bases and J by 0 bases, with 14 bases left in between. This CDR3 has 16 amino acids. CDR3 in amino acids: CASSPRWGDSNQPQHF. CDR3 sequence (DNA): TGTGCCAGCAGCCCGCGATGGGGGGATAGCAATCAGCCCCAGCATTTT.

This clonotype was picked up one time. A much bigger clone sits one base away, suggesting this may be a read error. This chain joins TRBV11-3 and TRBJ2-2, with a weak D call TRBD1 (6 bases). The CDR3 is made up of 12 amino acids. Trimming pared 4 bases from V and 7 bases from J, leaving 7 bases between. Per the germline V gene, CDR1 is SGHNT and CDR2 is YENEEA. The chain's CDR3 is CASSSGVGELFF. CDR3 nucleotides: TGTGCCAGCAGCTCAGGGGTCGGGGAGCTGTTTTTT.

This clonotype was detected ten times or more. The chain recombines TRBV7-2 with TRBJ1-6, with TRBD1 identical over 7 bases. Looked up from germline, CDR1 is SGHTA and CDR2 is FQGNSA. The CDR3 is 15 amino acids. With V trimmed by 6 bases and J by 7 bases, 9 bases remained unmatched. CDR3 sequence (DNA): TGTGCCAGCAGAGCCTCGACAGGGAGCAATTCACCCCTCCACTTT. Translated: CASRASTGSNSPLHF.

This sequence joins TRBV29-1 and TRBJ1-2; 9 nucleotides line up with TRBD1. Per germline, CDR1 SQVTM and CDR2 ANQGSEA. The CDR3 covers 13 residues. Losses at the gene ends were 4 bases for V and 2 bases for J; bases not matched to a gene: 2. The CDR3 loop reads CSVVGTGNYGYTF. The DNA for the CDR3 is TGCAGCGTTGTAGGGACAGGGAACTATGGCTACACCTTC.